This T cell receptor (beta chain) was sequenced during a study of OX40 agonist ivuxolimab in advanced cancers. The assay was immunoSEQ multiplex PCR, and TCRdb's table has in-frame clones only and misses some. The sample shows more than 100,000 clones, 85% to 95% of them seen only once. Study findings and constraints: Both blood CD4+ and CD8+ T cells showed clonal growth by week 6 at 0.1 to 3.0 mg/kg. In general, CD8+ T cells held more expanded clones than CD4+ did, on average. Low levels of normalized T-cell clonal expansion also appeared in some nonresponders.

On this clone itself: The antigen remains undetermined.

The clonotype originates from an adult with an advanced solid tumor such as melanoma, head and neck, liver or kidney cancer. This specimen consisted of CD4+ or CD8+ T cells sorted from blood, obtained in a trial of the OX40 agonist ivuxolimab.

CDR3 region: CSVGDRAKETQYF. CDR3 nucleotides: TGCAGCGTTGGAGACAGGGCAAAAGAGACCCAGTACTTC. The V and J genes are TRBV29-1 and TRBJ2-5; TRBD1 aligns across 7 bases. Per germline, CDR1 SQVTM and CDR2 ANQGSEA. V shed 4 bases and J 3 bases; nucleotides not matched to a gene: 5. The CDR3 extends over 13 amino acids.